The rows below give T cell receptor beta chains drawn from one sample of a study of blood T cell repertoires in COVID-19. Clones were sequenced by immunoSEQ multiplex PCR, and TCRdb holds only the in-frame ones, with some missing. The sample includes over 90,000 clones, under 80% of them seen just once. Sequencing used peripheral blood. These TCRs come from a man between 65 and 85 years old with COVID-19, enrolled during active disease. Each CDR3 is given with its conserved first and last residue. Fields, in order: V gene, D gene, clone size, J gene, CDR3 protein, CDR3 DNA. D genes are given only for firm matches. The size field is filled for only some rows; it gives once, few, many or a size class.

v_gene: TRBV6-5; d_gene: NA; abundance: NA; j_gene: TRBJ2-6; CDR3aa: CASSYTTGSGANVLTF; CDR3nt: TGTGCCAGCAGTTACACAACAGGGTCTGGGGCCAACGTCCTGACTTTC
v_gene: TRBV18; d_gene: NA; abundance: NA; j_gene: TRBJ2-3; CDR3aa: CASSPAGARKDTQYF; CDR3nt: TGTGCCAGCTCCCCCGCGGGGGCGCGGAAAGATACGCAGTATTTT
v_gene: TRBV28; d_gene: NA; abundance: NA; j_gene: TRBJ2-6; CDR3aa: CASSLPTDSGANVLTF; CDR3nt: TGTGCCAGCAGTCTCCCGACTGATTCTGGGGCCAACGTCCTGACTTTC
v_gene: TRBV7-2; d_gene: TRBD2; abundance: NA; j_gene: TRBJ2-5; CDR3aa: CASSLAQLTSGETQYF; CDR3nt: TGTGCCAGCAGTCTAGCACAATTGACTAGCGGGGAGACCCAGTACTTC
v_gene: TRBV6-1; d_gene: NA; abundance: NA; j_gene: TRBJ1-2; CDR3aa: CASSEEAGVANYGYTF; CDR3nt: TGTGCCAGCAGTGAAGAGGCAGGCGTCGCTAACTATGGCTACACCTTC
v_gene: TRBV30; d_gene: TRBD1; abundance: NA; j_gene: TRBJ2-1; CDR3aa: CAWSVGQGNNEQFF; CDR3nt: TGTGCCTGGAGTGTGGGACAGGGTAACAATGAGCAGTTCTTC
v_gene: TRBV28; d_gene: TRBD1; abundance: NA; j_gene: TRBJ1-4; CDR3aa: CASLFRGGRRSSNEKLFF; CDR3nt: TGTGCCAGCCTGTTTAGAGGGGGCCGACGCTCATCTAATGAAAAACTGTTTTTT
v_gene: TRBV12-3/TRBV12-4; d_gene: NA; abundance: NA; j_gene: TRBJ2-7; CDR3aa: CASSLGITGEQYF; CDR3nt: TGTGCCAGCAGTTTAGGAATAACCGGCGAGCAGTACTTC
v_gene: TRBV18; d_gene: NA; abundance: NA; j_gene: TRBJ2-1; CDR3aa: CASSPTADNEQFF; CDR3nt: TGTGCCAGCTCACCCACAGCAGACAATGAGCAGTTCTTC
v_gene: TRBV5-4; d_gene: TRBD1; abundance: NA; j_gene: TRBJ2-1; CDR3aa: CASSPGDRGIHEQFF; CDR3nt: TGTGCCAGCAGCCCTGGGGACAGGGGTATTCATGAGCAGTTCTTC
v_gene: TRBV28; d_gene: NA; abundance: NA; j_gene: TRBJ2-4; CDR3aa: CASSLGGASNIQYF; CDR3nt: TGTGCCAGCAGTTTGGGGGGGGCCTCAAACATTCAGTACTTC
v_gene: TRBV7-7; d_gene: TRBD2; abundance: few; j_gene: TRBJ2-3; CDR3aa: CASSFKRERGTDTQYF; CDR3nt: TGTGCTAGCAGCTTCAAGCGGGAGAGGGGCACAGATACGCAGTATTTT